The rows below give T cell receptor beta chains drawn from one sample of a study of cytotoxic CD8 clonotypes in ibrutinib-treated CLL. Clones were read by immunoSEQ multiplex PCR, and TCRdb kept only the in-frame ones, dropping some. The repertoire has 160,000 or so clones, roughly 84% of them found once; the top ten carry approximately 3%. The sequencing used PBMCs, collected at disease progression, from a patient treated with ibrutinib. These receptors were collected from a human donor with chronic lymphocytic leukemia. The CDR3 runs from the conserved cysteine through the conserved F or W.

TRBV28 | CASSPASRTDTQYF
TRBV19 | CASSPWTVEPAVTFF
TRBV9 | CASSVGAGVYNEQFF
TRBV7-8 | CASSLNPPREVVSLYGYTF
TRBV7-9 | CASSFVYGPTSSYNEQFF
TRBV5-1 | CASSFGGREGEQFF
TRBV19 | CASSLRLDNEQFF
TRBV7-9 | CASSLEGDEQYF
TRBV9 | CASSSRTGGVGNTIYF
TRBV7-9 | CASSLSATNEKLFF
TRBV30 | CAWSLRGSTEAFF